A selection of T cell receptor beta chains follows, all from one sample in a study of identical twins. TCRdb independently ran MiXCR on the 5' RACE reads; one entry per CDR3 protein. The sample carries over 600,000 distinct CDR3 sequences, 21% recorded once. The sample was also linked to a second study, of T cells expressing NK-cell markers.

The sample comprised PBMCs. All receptors derive from a woman aged 18-29 years in good health. Each CDR3 is given with its conserved first and last residue. Each record gives: V gene, J gene, D gene, clone size, CDR3 protein, CDR3 DNA. A D gene is named only where the DNA matches it firmly. Clone size, where shown, is once, few, many, or a class for clones that have expanded.

v_gene: TRBV9
j_gene: TRBJ2-1
d_gene: .
abundance: few
CDR3aa: CASSPQLKGAYNEQFF
CDR3nt: TGTGCCAGCAGTCCACAACTTAAGGGAGCCTACAATGAGCAGTTCTTC

v_gene: TRBV24-1
j_gene: TRBJ2-1
d_gene: .
abundance: .
CDR3aa: CATGGQTNEQFF
CDR3nt: TGTGCCACCGGGGGGCAAACGAATGAGCAGTTCTTC

v_gene: TRBV5-1
j_gene: TRBJ2-4
d_gene: .
abundance: .
CDR3aa: CASSLGLGAKNIQYF
CDR3nt: TGCGCCAGCAGCTTAGGTCTTGGGGCCAAAAACATTCAGTACTTC

v_gene: TRBV6-2/TRBV6-3
j_gene: TRBJ1-2
d_gene: .
abundance: .
CDR3aa: CASSYTTNYGYTF
CDR3nt: TGTGCCAGCAGCTACACGACCAACTATGGCTACACCTTC

v_gene: TRBV20-1
j_gene: TRBJ2-5
d_gene: .
abundance: .
CDR3aa: CSARDLRLETQYF
CDR3nt: TGCAGTGCTAGAGACTTGAGACTAGAGACCCAGTACTTC

v_gene: TRBV20-1
j_gene: TRBJ2-7
d_gene: .
abundance: few
CDR3aa: CSARDYGSVYEQYF
CDR3nt: TGCAGTGCTAGAGATTACGGGAGCGTCTACGAGCAGTACTTC

v_gene: TRBV6-5
j_gene: TRBJ2-4
d_gene: .
abundance: many
CDR3aa: CASRSERGIQYF
CDR3nt: TGTGCCAGCAGGTCGGAAAGGGGGATTCAGTACTTC

v_gene: TRBV7-6
j_gene: TRBJ2-1
d_gene: .
abundance: few
CDR3aa: CASSQEPEIRSEQFF
CDR3nt: TGTGCCAGCAGCCAAGAGCCGGAGATAAGGAGTGAGCAGTTCTTC

v_gene: TRBV10-3
j_gene: TRBJ2-1
d_gene: TRBD2
abundance: .
CDR3aa: CAIRTSLGGINEQFF
CDR3nt: TGTGCCATCCGGACTAGCTTAGGTGGGATTAATGAGCAGTTCTTC

v_gene: TRBV5-1
j_gene: TRBJ2-5
d_gene: .
abundance: many
CDR3aa: CASSLVIQGETQYF
CDR3nt: TGCGCCAGCAGCTTGGTCATTCAGGGGGAGACCCAGTACTTC

v_gene: TRBV5-6
j_gene: TRBJ1-2
d_gene: .
abundance: many
CDR3aa: CASSLADSYGYTF
CDR3nt: TGTGCCAGCAGCTTGGCTGACAGTTATGGCTACACCTTC

v_gene: TRBV20-1
j_gene: TRBJ2-7
d_gene: TRBD1
abundance: few
CDR3aa: CSAQPPDRSSYEQYF
CDR3nt: TGCAGTGCCCAGCCCCCGGACAGGAGCTCCTACGAGCAGTACTTC

v_gene: TRBV4-2
j_gene: TRBJ2-1
d_gene: TRBD2
abundance: few
CDR3aa: CASSQEGTSGANEQFF
CDR3nt: TGTGCCAGCAGCCAAGAAGGGACTAGCGGGGCAAATGAGCAGTTCTTC

v_gene: TRBV20-1
j_gene: TRBJ2-7
d_gene: TRBD1
abundance: many
CDR3aa: CSASGTGAGEQYF
CDR3nt: TGCAGTGCTTCCGGGACAGGGGCCGGGGAGCAGTACTTC

v_gene: TRBV20-1
j_gene: TRBJ2-2
d_gene: TRBD2
abundance: .
CDR3aa: CSASPSSGRAWNTGELFF
CDR3nt: TGCAGTGCTAGCCCTTCTAGCGGGAGGGCCTGGAACACCGGGGAGCTGTTTTTT

v_gene: TRBV29-1
j_gene: TRBJ1-4
d_gene: .
abundance: .
CDR3aa: CSAFAEASEKLFF
CDR3nt: TGCAGCGCTTTCGCCGAGGCGAGTGAAAAACTGTTTTTT

v_gene: TRBV7-6
j_gene: TRBJ2-5
d_gene: TRBD1
abundance: .
CDR3aa: CASTRQGRAEETQYF
CDR3nt: TGTGCCAGCACCCGACAGGGCCGCGCTGAAGAGACCCAGTACTTC

v_gene: TRBV9
j_gene: TRBJ1-3
d_gene: .
abundance: .
CDR3aa: CASSAGTANSGNTIYF
CDR3nt: TGTGCCAGCAGCGCAGGGACGGCCAACTCTGGAAACACCATATATTTT

v_gene: TRBV4-3
j_gene: TRBJ2-7
d_gene: .
abundance: .
CDR3aa: CASSQEGRGGEQYF
CDR3nt: TGCGCCAGCAGCCAAGAGGGGAGAGGAGGAGAGCAGTACTTC

v_gene: TRBV20-1
j_gene: TRBJ2-7
d_gene: .
abundance: few
CDR3aa: CSAREDGKQYF
CDR3nt: TGCAGTGCTAGAGAGGATGGGAAGCAGTACTTC

v_gene: TRBV6-5
j_gene: TRBJ1-1
d_gene: .
abundance: many
CDR3aa: CASSYSVGVQAFF
CDR3nt: TGTGCCAGCAGTTATTCGGTCGGGGTGCAGGCTTTCTTT

v_gene: TRBV9
j_gene: TRBJ2-7
d_gene: .
abundance: many
CDR3aa: CASSVGGGTEQYF
CDR3nt: TGTGCCAGCAGCGTAGGCGGAGGGACCGAGCAGTACTTC

v_gene: TRBV6-2/TRBV6-3
j_gene: TRBJ2-2
d_gene: TRBD2
abundance: few
CDR3aa: CASSPPGLAGDSTLSSGLFF
CDR3nt: TGTGCCAGCAGTCCCCCGGGACTAGCGGGAGATTCTACCCTGTCGAGTGGGCTGTTTTTT

v_gene: TRBV15
j_gene: TRBJ2-7
d_gene: TRBD2
abundance: few
CDR3aa: CATSRGPSGSGYEQYF
CDR3nt: TGTGCCACCAGCAGAGGCCCTAGCGGGAGTGGCTACGAGCAGTACTTC

v_gene: TRBV6-5
j_gene: TRBJ2-5
d_gene: .
abundance: .
CDR3aa: CASSYSHGETQYF
CDR3nt: TGTGCCAGCAGTTACTCGCATGGAGAGACCCAGTACTTC

v_gene: TRBV20-1
j_gene: TRBJ1-4
d_gene: .
abundance: .
CDR3aa: CSARGHGGEKLFF
CDR3nt: TGCAGTGCTAGAGGTCACGGAGGCGAAAAACTGTTTTTT

v_gene: TRBV13
j_gene: TRBJ2-3
d_gene: TRBD2
abundance: .
CDR3aa: CASSLGKLAGDKDTQYF
CDR3nt: TGTGCCAGCAGCTTAGGGAAACTAGCGGGGGACAAAGATACGCAGTATTTT

v_gene: TRBV3-1
j_gene: TRBJ2-7
d_gene: TRBD1
abundance: many
CDR3aa: CASSLGQVNEQYF
CDR3nt: TGTGCCAGCAGCTTGGGACAGGTAAACGAGCAGTACTTC

v_gene: TRBV7-2
j_gene: TRBJ2-7
d_gene: .
abundance: .
CDR3aa: CASSLTGFYEQYF
CDR3nt: TGTGCCAGCAGCTTGACCGGTTTCTACGAGCAGTACTTC

v_gene: TRBV6-5
j_gene: TRBJ2-5
d_gene: .
abundance: .
CDR3aa: CASSYGPFQETQYF
CDR3nt: TGTGCCAGCAGTTACGGTCCGTTTCAAGAGACCCAGTACTTC

v_gene: TRBV7-2
j_gene: TRBJ2-1
d_gene: .
abundance: few
CDR3aa: CASSSGLSRAHEQFF
CDR3nt: TGTGCCAGCAGTTCCGGACTTAGCAGAGCCCATGAGCAGTTCTTC

v_gene: TRBV5-1
j_gene: TRBJ2-1
d_gene: .
abundance: .
CDR3aa: CASSLVSGGFNEQFF
CDR3nt: TGCGCCAGCAGCTTGGTTTCAGGGGGGTTCAATGAGCAGTTCTTC

v_gene: TRBV11-2
j_gene: TRBJ2-7
d_gene: TRBD2
abundance: once
CDR3aa: CASSLGKRGSSYEQYF
CDR3nt: TGTGCCAGCAGCTTAGGGAAGCGGGGGAGCTCCTACGAGCAGTACTTC

v_gene: TRBV20-1
j_gene: TRBJ2-3
d_gene: .
abundance: .
CDR3aa: CSARHPREPSTDTQYF
CDR3nt: TGCAGTGCTAGACACCCGCGGGAACCTAGCACAGATACGCAGTATTTT

v_gene: TRBV27
j_gene: TRBJ2-1
d_gene: TRBD1
abundance: .
CDR3aa: CASSLRDRGANEQFF
CDR3nt: TGTGCCAGCAGCCTTCGGGACAGGGGAGCGAATGAGCAGTTCTTC

v_gene: TRBV5-1
j_gene: TRBJ2-1
d_gene: .
abundance: .
CDR3aa: CASRNGSGSYNEQFF
CDR3nt: TGCGCCAGCAGGAACGGTAGCGGTTCCTACAATGAGCAGTTCTTC

v_gene: TRBV11-2
j_gene: TRBJ2-3
d_gene: TRBD2
abundance: .
CDR3aa: CASSSRFLAGPVTDTQYF
CDR3nt: TGTGCCAGCAGCTCCCGATTCCTAGCGGGACCAGTCACAGATACGCAGTATTTT

v_gene: TRBV24-1
j_gene: TRBJ2-5
d_gene: .
abundance: few
CDR3aa: CATSEHNQETQYF
CDR3nt: TGTGCCACCAGTGAACACAACCAAGAGACCCAGTACTTC

v_gene: TRBV7-8
j_gene: TRBJ2-2
d_gene: .
abundance: few
CDR3aa: CASSPGARGRDTGELFF
CDR3nt: TGTGCCAGCAGCCCCGGGGCCAGGGGAAGGGACACCGGGGAGCTGTTTTTT

v_gene: TRBV18
j_gene: TRBJ1-1
d_gene: .
abundance: .
CDR3aa: CASSPRPQENTEAFF
CDR3nt: TGTGCCAGCTCACCTCGTCCGCAAGAGAACACTGAAGCTTTCTTT

v_gene: TRBV7-8
j_gene: TRBJ2-1
d_gene: TRBD1
abundance: .
CDR3aa: CASILRPGQGFDEQFF
CDR3nt: TGTGCCAGCATACTTAGGCCCGGACAGGGGTTCGATGAGCAGTTCTTC

v_gene: TRBV7-9
j_gene: TRBJ2-7
d_gene: TRBD1
abundance: .
CDR3aa: CASSLWTGDPRYEQYF
CDR3nt: TGTGCCAGCAGCCTATGGACAGGGGACCCACGGTACGAGCAGTACTTC

v_gene: TRBV20-1
j_gene: TRBJ2-1
d_gene: .
abundance: .
CDR3aa: CSARHGNEQFF
CDR3nt: TGCAGTGCAAGACATGGCAATGAGCAGTTCTTC

v_gene: TRBV3-1
j_gene: TRBJ2-5
d_gene: TRBD2
abundance: .
CDR3aa: CASSQDLAGVPGTQYF
CDR3nt: TGTGCCAGCAGCCAAGATTTAGCGGGGGTACCTGGGACCCAGTACTTC

v_gene: TRBV6-5
j_gene: TRBJ2-7
d_gene: .
abundance: .
CDR3aa: CASSYEGTHYEQYF
CDR3nt: TGTGCCAGCAGTTACGAGGGGACCCACTACGAGCAGTACTTC

v_gene: TRBV5-6
j_gene: TRBJ1-1
d_gene: .
abundance: .
CDR3aa: CASSLKVRTLNTEAFF
CDR3nt: TGTGCCAGCAGCTTGAAGGTCCGAACCCTGAACACTGAAGCTTTCTTT

v_gene: TRBV28
j_gene: TRBJ2-1
d_gene: .
abundance: few
CDR3aa: CASSTLFGGSSYNEQFF
CDR3nt: TGTGCCAGCAGTACCCTTTTTGGGGGGAGCTCCTACAATGAGCAGTTCTTC

v_gene: TRBV12-3/TRBV12-4
j_gene: TRBJ2-7
d_gene: TRBD2
abundance: .
CDR3aa: CASSFSRLAGGEQYF
CDR3nt: TGTGCCAGCAGTTTCTCGCGACTAGCGGGAGGTGAGCAGTACTTC

v_gene: TRBV20-1
j_gene: TRBJ2-5
d_gene: .
abundance: few
CDR3aa: CSARVAGEETQYF
CDR3nt: TGCAGTGCTAGAGTGGCAGGGGAAGAGACCCAGTACTTC

v_gene: TRBV5-1
j_gene: TRBJ2-1
d_gene: TRBD1
abundance: .
CDR3aa: CASSGGAIPGQGVNEQFF
CDR3nt: TGCGCCAGCAGCGGTGGGGCCATACCGGGACAGGGAGTGAATGAGCAGTTCTTC

v_gene: TRBV20-1
j_gene: TRBJ2-1
d_gene: TRBD2
abundance: .
CDR3aa: CSAGASGVNEQFF
CDR3nt: TGCAGTGCTGGAGCCAGCGGGGTGAATGAGCAGTTCTTC

v_gene: TRBV12-3/TRBV12-4
j_gene: TRBJ2-5
d_gene: TRBD2
abundance: few
CDR3aa: CASTRLTGTSGETQYF
CDR3nt: TGTGCCAGCACCCGACTTACCGGGACTAGCGGGGAGACCCAGTACTTC